These 13 T cell receptor beta chains were sequenced from one sample in a study of OX40 agonist ivuxolimab in advanced cancers. Data came from immunoSEQ multiplex PCR; TCRdb stores just in-frame clones and leaves some out. The sample contains about 46,000 clones, around 89% of which appear only once. The material sequenced was CD4+ or CD8+ T cells sorted from blood, taken in a trial of the OX40 agonist ivuxolimab. These receptor sequences come from an adult with an advanced solid tumor such as melanoma, head and neck, liver or kidney cancer.

V and J are TRBV4-2 and TRBJ1-4; maybe TRBD1 (6 bases). The length of the CDR3 is 15 residues. Germline V CDR1 and CDR2: LGHNA, YNFKEQ. V gave up 0 bases and J gave up 8 bases, with 13 bases separating them. CDR3 nucleotides: TGTGCCAGCAGCCAAGACGGGGGGGCTCGGGAAAAACTGTTTTTT. It codes for CASSQDGGAREKLFF.

The chain recombines TRBV19 with TRBJ2-2; 10 nucleotides match TRBD1. The V gene end was trimmed by 8 bases and the J gene end by 6 bases; junction bases not matched to a gene: 6. In germline, CDR1 is LNHDA, CDR2 SQIVND (reference sequence). The CDR3 length is 14 residues. The CDR3 is CASGPGQGSGELFF. CDR3 DNA sequence: TGTGCCAGTGGTCCGGGACAGGGGTCCGGGGAGCTGTTTTTT.

The gene calls are TRBV4-3 and TRBJ2-5; no clear D gene. V lost 1 base and J lost 2, with 11 bases in between. This CDR3 has 15 residues. Germline CDR1 and CDR2: LGHNA and YSLEER. CDR3 loop: CASSQGVSVQETQYF. CDR3 sequence (DNA): TGCGCCAGCAGCCAAGGTGTGAGTGTACAAGAGACCCAGTACTTC.

J is TRBJ1-5 and V is TRBV15, with D maybe TRBD1 (6 bases). This CDR3 spans 16 amino acids. Germline V gives CDR1 LNHNV, CDR2 YYDKDF (reference sequence). V lost 5 bases and J 1 base, leaving 15 bases between the germline ends. Here the CDR3 DNA reads TGTGCCACCAGCCCAGGGGACAAGGGGAGCAATCAGCCCCAGCATTTT. Translated, it gives CATSPGDKGSNQPQHF.

The chain carries TRBV7-2 and TRBJ2-7; D is possibly TRBD1 (5 bases). The germline gives CDR1 SGHTA, CDR2 FQGNSA. The CDR3 length is 13 residues. The V and J ends lost 1 base and 3 bases respectively, with 7 bases between them. The CDR3 DNA sequence: TGTGCCAGCAGCTTAGGACAGTTCTACGAGCAGTACTTC. The encoded protein is CASSLGQFYEQYF.

The rearrangement uses TRBV4-3 and TRBJ2-1, with 7 bases aligning to TRBD2. The V and J ends lost 0 bases and 8 bases, in that order; junction bases with no gene match: 7. Germline V CDR1 and CDR2: LGHNA, YSLEER. There are 15 residues in the CDR3. The CDR3: CASSQDTGGSDEQFF. The CDR3 DNA follows: TGCGCCAGCAGCCAAGATACGGGGGGTAGCGATGAGCAGTTCTTC.

This chain joins TRBV5-1 and TRBJ2-1; D is unclear. This CDR3 contains 16 residues. The V and J ends lost 4 bases and 0 bases respectively, with 14 bases between them. In germline, CDR1 is SGHRS, CDR2 YFSETQ. The CDR3 is CASSPTGPSSYNEQFF. The CDR3 DNA follows: TGCGCCAGCAGCCCGACCGGTCCCAGCTCCTACAATGAGCAGTTCTTC.

The chain couples TRBV13 to TRBJ1-4; no definite D call. The CDR3 has 14 amino acids. Germline CDR1 reads PRHDT; CDR2 reads FYEKMQ (reference sequence). The ends were cut back, 0 bases at V and 5 bases at J, with 7 bases in the middle. CDR3 nucleotide sequence: TGTGCCAGCAGCTTAGGTTCGGGGAATGAAAAACTGTTTTTT. Its translation: CASSLGSGNEKLFF.

The chain's CDR3 is CASSPTGARWSEKLFF. As DNA, the CDR3 is TGTGCCAGCAGCCCCACAGGGGCCAGGTGGAGTGAAAAACTGTTTTTT. This chain links TRBV9 with TRBJ1-4; TRBD1 agrees at 7 bases. Germline V gene lookup returns CDR1 SGDLS and CDR2 YYNGEE. This CDR3 has 16 amino acids. J was trimmed by 7 bases and V by 4 bases; bases with no gene match: 13.

The J gene is TRBJ2-1, the V gene TRBV18; either TRBD1 or TRBD2 may fit D (5 bases each). The germline V and J ends were trimmed by 6 bases and 6 bases, with 24 bases remaining between them. Germline CDR1 KGHSH, CDR2 LQKENI. The CDR3 length is 17 residues. The CDR3 is CASSQGVAGIRRNEQFF. In nucleotides, the CDR3 is TGTGCCAGCTCCCAGGGAGTTGCAGGGATAAGACGCAATGAGCAGTTCTTC.

The rearrangement links TRBV28 to TRBJ1-6; D might be TRBD1 (5 bases). The CDR3 contains 16 residues. CDR1 MDHEN and CDR2 SYDVKM come from the germline V gene. V was trimmed by 1 base and J by 6 bases, leaving 13 bases between them. Here the CDR3 reads CASSLLPGQGNSPLHF. CDR3 nucleotides: TGTGCCAGCAGTTTATTGCCGGGGCAGGGTAATTCACCCCTCCACTTT.

The V call is TRBV6-6, the J call TRBJ1-1; the D is unclear. Trimming removed 8 bases at V and 0 bases at J, with 10 bases between. The V gene's germline CDR1 is MNHNY and CDR2 SVGAGI (reference sequence). The CDR3 contains 13 residues. The CDR3 region has the DNA TGTGCCAGCGGATCTGATATGAACACTGAAGCTTTCTTT. Amino acids: CASGSDMNTEAFF.

The CDR3 loop is CASSQGGEYNEQFF. The CDR3 region has the DNA TGCGCCAGCAGCCAAGGGGGAGAGTACAATGAGCAGTTCTTC. The chain employs TRBV4-1 and TRBJ2-1; a possible D gene is TRBD2 (5 bases). Germline lookup yields CDR1 MGHRA and CDR2 YSYEKL. CDR3 length: 14 residues. V was trimmed by 1 base and J by 4 bases, leaving 8 bases between them.